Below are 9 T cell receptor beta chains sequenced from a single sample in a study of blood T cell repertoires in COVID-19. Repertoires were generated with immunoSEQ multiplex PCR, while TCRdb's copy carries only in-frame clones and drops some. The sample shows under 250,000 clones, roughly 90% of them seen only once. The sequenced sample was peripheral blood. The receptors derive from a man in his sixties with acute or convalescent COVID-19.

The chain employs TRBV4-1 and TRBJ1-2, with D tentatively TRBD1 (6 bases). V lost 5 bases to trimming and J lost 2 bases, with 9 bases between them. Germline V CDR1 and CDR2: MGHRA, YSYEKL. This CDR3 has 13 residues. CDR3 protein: CASSSDRNYGYTF. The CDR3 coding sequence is TGCGCCAGCAGCTCGGACAGAAACTATGGCTACACCTTC.

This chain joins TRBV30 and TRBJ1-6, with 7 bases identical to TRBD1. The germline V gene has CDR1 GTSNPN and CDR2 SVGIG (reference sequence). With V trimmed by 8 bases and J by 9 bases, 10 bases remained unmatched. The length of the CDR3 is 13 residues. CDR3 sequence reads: CAIFAGGVSPLHF. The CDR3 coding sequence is TGTGCCATCTTCGCAGGGGGAGTTTCACCCCTCCACTTT. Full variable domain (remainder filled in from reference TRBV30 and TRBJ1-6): SQTIHQWPATLVQPVGSPLSLECTVEGTSNPNLYWYRQAAGRGLQLLFYSVGIGQISSEVPQNLSASRPQDRQFILSSKKLLLSDSGFYLCAIFAGGVSPLHFGNGTRLTVT.

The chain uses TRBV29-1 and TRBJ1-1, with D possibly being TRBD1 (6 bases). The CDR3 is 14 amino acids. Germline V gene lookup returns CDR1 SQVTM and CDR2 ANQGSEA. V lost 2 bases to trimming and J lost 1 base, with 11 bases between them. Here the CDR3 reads CSVERGSGNTEAFF. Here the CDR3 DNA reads TGCAGCGTTGAAAGGGGGTCTGGGAACACTGAAGCTTTCTTT.

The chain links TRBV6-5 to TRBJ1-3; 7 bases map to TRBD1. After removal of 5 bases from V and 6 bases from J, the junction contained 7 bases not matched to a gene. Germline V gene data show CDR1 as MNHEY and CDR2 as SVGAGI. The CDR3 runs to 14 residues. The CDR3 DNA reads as TGTGCCAGCAGTCCGGACAGGATTCTAAACACCATATATTTT. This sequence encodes CASSPDRILNTIYF.

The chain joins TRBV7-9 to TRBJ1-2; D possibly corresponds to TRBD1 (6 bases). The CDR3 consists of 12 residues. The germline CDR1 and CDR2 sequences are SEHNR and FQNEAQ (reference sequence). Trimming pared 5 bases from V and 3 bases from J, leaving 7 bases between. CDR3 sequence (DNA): TGTGCCAGCAGCAACAGGGACTATGGCTACACCTTC. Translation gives CASSNRDYGYTF.

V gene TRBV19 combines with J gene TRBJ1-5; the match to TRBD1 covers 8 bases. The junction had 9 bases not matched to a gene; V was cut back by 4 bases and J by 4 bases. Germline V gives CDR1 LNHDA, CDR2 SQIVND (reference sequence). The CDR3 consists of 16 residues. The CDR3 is CASSTIRTGWNQPQHF. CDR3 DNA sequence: TGTGCCAGTAGTACCATCCGGACAGGGTGGAATCAGCCCCAGCATTTT.

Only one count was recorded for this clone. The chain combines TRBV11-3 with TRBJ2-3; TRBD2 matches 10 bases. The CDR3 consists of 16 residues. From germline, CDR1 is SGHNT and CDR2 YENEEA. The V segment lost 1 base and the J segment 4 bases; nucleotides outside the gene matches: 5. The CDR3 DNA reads TGTGCCAGCAGCTTAGGGCCTAGCGGGAGAGCAGATACGCAGTATTTT. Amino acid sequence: CASSLGPSGRADTQYF.

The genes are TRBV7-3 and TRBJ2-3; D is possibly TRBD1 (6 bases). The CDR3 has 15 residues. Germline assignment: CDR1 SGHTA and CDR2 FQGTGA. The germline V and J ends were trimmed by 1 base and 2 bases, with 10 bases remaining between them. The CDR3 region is CASSLNGDNTDTQYF. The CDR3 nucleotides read TGTGCCAGCAGCTTAAACGGGGACAACACAGATACGCAGTATTTT.

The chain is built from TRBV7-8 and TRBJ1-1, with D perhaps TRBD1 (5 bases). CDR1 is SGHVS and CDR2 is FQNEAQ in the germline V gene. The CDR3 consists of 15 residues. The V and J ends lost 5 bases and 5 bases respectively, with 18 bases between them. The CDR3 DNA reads TGTGCCAGCAGCCCAAAACGGGGCGGGGGGACTGAAGCTTTCTTT. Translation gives CASSPKRGGGTEAFF. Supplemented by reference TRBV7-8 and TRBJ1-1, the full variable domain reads GAGVSQSPRYKVAKRGQDVALRCDPISGHVSLFWYQQALGQGPEFLTYFQNEAQLDKSGLPSDRFFAERPEGSVSTLKIQRTQQEDSAVYLCASSPKRGGGTEAFFGQGTRLTVV.